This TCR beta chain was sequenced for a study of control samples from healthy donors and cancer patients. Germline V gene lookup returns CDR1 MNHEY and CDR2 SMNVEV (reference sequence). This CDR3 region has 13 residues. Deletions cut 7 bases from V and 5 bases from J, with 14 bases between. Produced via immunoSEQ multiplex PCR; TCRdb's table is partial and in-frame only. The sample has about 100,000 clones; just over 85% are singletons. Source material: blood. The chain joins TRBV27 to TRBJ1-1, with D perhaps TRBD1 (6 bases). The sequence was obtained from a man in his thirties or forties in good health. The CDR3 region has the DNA TGTGCCAGCACCAGGAGCAGGGGTACTGAAGCTTTCTTT. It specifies CASTRSRGTEAFF.